Listed below are T cell receptor beta chains from one sample, sequenced in a study of cytomegalovirus exposure and HLA in healthy donors. TCRdb's copy holds only in-frame clones and misses some; the assay was immunoSEQ multiplex PCR. The top ten hold more than 2% of the sample, which has some 160,000 clones, around 77% seen once. The sample comprised PBMCs. The receptor set was obtained from a man aged 60 to 69 in good health and CMV-seronegative. Each CDR3 is given with its conserved first and last residue. D genes are given only for firm matches. Clone size appears in some rows only: once, few, many, or a class for an expanded clone.

V: TRBV10-3; J: TRBJ2-5; D: NA; size: NA; DNA: TGTGCCATCAGTGACAGGGCAGTGTCGGAGACCCAGTACTTC; CDR3: CAISDRAVSETQYF
V: TRBV14; J: TRBJ2-7; D: TRBD2; size: once; DNA: TGTGCCAGCAGCCAAGGAAGGATCTCTAGCGGAAGCGAGCAGTACTTC; CDR3: CASSQGRISSGSEQYF
V: TRBV4-3; J: TRBJ2-6; D: NA; size: NA; DNA: TGCGCCAGCAGAGCCGCTGGGGCCAACGTCCTGACTTTC; CDR3: CASRAAGANVLTF
V: TRBV27; J: TRBJ1-1; D: NA; size: NA; DNA: TGTGCCAGCAGGCTCCCCCGGGGAACTGAAGCTTTCTTT; CDR3: CASRLPRGTEAFF
V: TRBV5-1; J: TRBJ2-5; D: NA; size: NA; DNA: TGCGCCAGCCGTGTGGGGGGTCAAGAGACCCAGTACTTC; CDR3: CASRVGGQETQYF
V: TRBV7-2; J: TRBJ2-7; D: NA; size: NA; DNA: TGTGCCAGCAGCTTAGAGGTAGGGAGGTACGAGCAGTACTTC; CDR3: CASSLEVGRYEQYF
V: TRBV2; J: TRBJ1-2; D: NA; size: NA; DNA: TGTGCCAGCAGTATGACAGGTACCTATGGCTACACCTTC; CDR3: CASSMTGTYGYTF
V: TRBV5-4; J: TRBJ1-6; D: TRBD1; size: NA; DNA: TGTGCCAGCAGCTTGGTTGGGGGCGGGACAGGGGGATCACCCCTCCACTTT; CDR3: CASSLVGGGTGGSPLHF
V: TRBV15; J: TRBJ1-1; D: NA; size: NA; DNA: TGTGCCACCAGCAGAGATGGGCAGGATTCGTCCTTCGCTTTCTTT; CDR3: CATSRDGQDSSFAFF
V: TRBV30; J: TRBJ1-5; D: NA; size: NA; DNA: TGTGCCTGGAGAACCTCAGGGAATAGCAATCAGCCCCAGCATTTT; CDR3: CAWRTSGNSNQPQHF
V: TRBV7-6; J: TRBJ2-3; D: NA; size: NA; DNA: TGTGCCAGCAGCAAAGGGGGTTCTCCTAGCACAGATACGCAGTATTTT; CDR3: CASSKGGSPSTDTQYF
V: TRBV11-3; J: TRBJ1-1; D: NA; size: few; DNA: TGTGCCAGCAGCTTACTTGGGAGCACTGAAGCTTTCTTT; CDR3: CASSLLGSTEAFF
V: TRBV7-6; J: TRBJ2-1; D: NA; size: NA; DNA: TGTGCCAGCAGCTTAGTGGGGCCGGGTGATGAGCAGTTCTTC; CDR3: CASSLVGPGDEQFF
V: TRBV25-1; J: TRBJ2-5; D: NA; size: NA; DNA: TGTGCCAGCAGTCGAGGTGCCGAACTCCAAGAGACCCAGTACTTC; CDR3: CASSRGAELQETQYF
V: TRBV11-2; J: TRBJ2-7; D: NA; size: once; DNA: TGTGCCAGCAGCTTAGATTGGGACATCTCCTACGAGCAGTACTTC; CDR3: CASSLDWDISYEQYF
V: TRBV7-8; J: TRBJ1-6; D: TRBD1; size: NA; DNA: TGTGCCAGCAGCTTAGAGCCAGGGGGCTCTTCACCCCTCCACTTT; CDR3: CASSLEPGGSSPLHF
V: TRBV5-1; J: TRBJ1-5; D: NA; size: NA; DNA: TGCGCCAGCAGCTTGGGGGGACGGGAGAATCAGCCCCAGCATTTT; CDR3: CASSLGGRENQPQHF
V: TRBV6-1; J: TRBJ1-5; D: NA; size: few; DNA: TGTGCCAGCAGTGAAGCCCGCACAGGGCTTTATAGCAATCAGCCCCAGCATTTT; CDR3: CASSEARTGLYSNQPQHF
V: TRBV18; J: TRBJ1-1; D: NA; size: NA; DNA: TGTGCCAGCTCACGCGAGTCAGGGGAGCTGAACACTGAAGCTTTCTTT; CDR3: CASSRESGELNTEAFF